The rows below give T cell receptor beta chains drawn from one sample of a study of blood T cell repertoires in COVID-19. Using immunoSEQ multiplex PCR, the repertoire was profiled, and TCRdb retains in-frame clones only, with some absent. The sample lists almost 500,000 clones, 70% to 90% seen once, with approximately 8% in the top ten. Sequencing was performed on PBMCs or T cells enriched from blood (not recorded which). The source is an older woman who had recovered from COVID-19. CDR3s include the opening cysteine and the closing phenylalanine or tryptophan. The D gene is left open where the match is weak. Only some rows state a clone size, as once, few, many or a class for expanded clones.

j_gene | d_gene | v_gene | abundance | CDR3aa | CDR3nt
TRBJ1-5 | TRBD1 | TRBV2 | - | CASRTGGSQPQHF | TGTGCCAGCAGGACAGGGGGCAGTCAGCCCCAGCATTTT
TRBJ1-2 | TRBD1 | TRBV19 | - | CASSMKRQGGYGYTF | TGTGCCAGTAGTATGAAGAGACAGGGGGGTTATGGCTACACCTTC
TRBJ1-5 | - | TRBV5-5 | - | CASSLKMSSNQPQHF | TGTGCCAGCAGCTTGAAAATGAGTAGCAATCAGCCCCAGCATTTT
TRBJ1-4 | - | TRBV19 | - | CASSMARFTNEKLFF | TGTGCCAGTAGTATGGCCAGGTTCACGAATGAAAAACTGTTTTTT
TRBJ2-7 | - | TRBV6-2/TRBV6-3 | - | CASSVGQFEQYF | TGTGCCAGCAGTGTCGGACAGTTCGAGCAGTACTTC
TRBJ2-2 | - | TRBV6-5 | - | CASSLPGLYTGELFF | TGTGCCAGCAGTCTGCCGGGACTCTACACCGGGGAGCTGTTTTTT
TRBJ2-1 | - | TRBV20-1 | - | CSAGRGEQFF | TGCAGTGCAGGGCGGGGTGAGCAGTTCTTC
TRBJ1-5 | TRBD1 | TRBV19 | - | CASSTWTGDDQPQHF | TGTGCCAGTAGTACCTGGACAGGGGACGATCAGCCCCAGCATTTT
TRBJ2-4 | - | TRBV23-1 | once | CASSQSFRVRSNIQYF | TGCGCCAGCAGTCAATCGTTCCGCGTTCGCTCAAACATTCAGTACTTC
TRBJ1-5 | TRBD1 | TRBV9 | - | CASSFDRVDNYNQPQHF | TGTGCCAGCAGCTTCGACAGGGTGGACAATTACAATCAGCCCCAGCATTTT
TRBJ1-1 | - | TRBV29-1 | - | CSVEAAGGSEAFF | TGCAGCGTTGAAGCCGCCGGCGGAAGTGAAGCTTTCTTT
TRBJ1-5 | TRBD1 | TRBV4-2 | - | CASSQSGTGGNQPQHF | TGTGCCAGCAGCCAATCCGGGACAGGGGGAAATCAGCCCCAGCATTTT
TRBJ1-6 | - | TRBV3-1/TRBV3-2 | - | CASSQVQGARSPLHF | TGTGCCAGCAGCCAAGTACAGGGTGCCAGATCACCCCTCCACTTT
TRBJ1-1 | TRBD1 | TRBV6-5 | - | CAGDRGATEAFF | TGTGCCGGAGACAGGGGGGCCACTGAAGCTTTCTTT
TRBJ1-1 | - | TRBV19 | - | CASSMSTEAFF | TGTGCCAGTAGTATGTCAACTGAAGCTTTCTTT
TRBJ1-2 | - | TRBV4-2 | - | CASSQSGEGYGYTF | TGTGCCAGCAGCCAATCCGGGGAGGGCTATGGCTACACCTTC
TRBJ1-5 | - | TRBV2 | - | CASRQQGGNQPQHF | TGTGCCAGCAGACAACAGGGCGGCAATCAGCCCCAGCATTTT
TRBJ1-4 | TRBD1 | TRBV4-1 | few | CASSQDPGQGGEKLFF | TGCGCCAGCAGCCAAGATCCGGGACAGGGAGGTGAAAAACTGTTTTTT
TRBJ1-4 | TRBD1 | TRBV19 | - | CASSQQGLTNEKLFF | TGTGCCAGTAGTCAACAGGGGCTAACTAATGAAAAACTGTTTTTT